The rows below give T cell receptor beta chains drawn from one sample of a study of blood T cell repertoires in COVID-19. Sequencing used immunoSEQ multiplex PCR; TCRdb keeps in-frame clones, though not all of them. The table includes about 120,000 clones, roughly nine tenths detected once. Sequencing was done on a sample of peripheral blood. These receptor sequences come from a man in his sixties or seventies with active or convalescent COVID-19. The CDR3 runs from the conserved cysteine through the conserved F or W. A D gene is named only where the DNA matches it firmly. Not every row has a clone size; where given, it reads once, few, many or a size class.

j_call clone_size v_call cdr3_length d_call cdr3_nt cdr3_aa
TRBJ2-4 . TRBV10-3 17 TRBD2 TGTGCCATCAGTGAGGCCCAAACTAGCGGGAGGGGTGACATTCAGTACTTC CAISEAQTSGRGDIQYF
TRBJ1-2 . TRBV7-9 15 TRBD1 TGTGCCAGCAGCTCTCGAGCAGGGGGCGACTATGGCTACACCTTC CASSSRAGGDYGYTF
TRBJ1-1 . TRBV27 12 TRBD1 TGTGCCAGCACCGACAGGGGGTCTGAAGCTTTCTTT CASTDRGSEAFF
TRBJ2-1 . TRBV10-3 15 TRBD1 TGTGCCATCAGTGACCCGGGACAGCATTTGGGGGAGCAGTTCTTC CAISDPGQHLGEQFF
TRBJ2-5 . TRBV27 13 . TGTGCCAGCAGTCGACAGTTCCAAGAGACCCAGTACTTC CASSRQFQETQYF
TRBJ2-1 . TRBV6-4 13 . TGTGCCAGCAGTGACTCAGAGAGAGGTGAGCAGTTCTTC CASSDSERGEQFF
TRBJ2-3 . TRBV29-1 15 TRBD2 TGCAGCGTTGAATTTAGCGGGAGATCGGCAGATACGCAGTATTTT CSVEFSGRSADTQYF
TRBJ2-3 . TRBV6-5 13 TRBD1 TGTGCCAGCAGTTACGACAGGGAACAAAAGCAGTATTTT CASSYDREQKQYF
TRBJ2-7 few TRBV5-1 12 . TGCGCCAGCAGCTCGCAGGGTGGCGAGCAGTACTTC CASSSQGGEQYF
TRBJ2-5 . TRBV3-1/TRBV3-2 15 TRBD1 TGTGCCAGCAGCCAAGGCACAGGGGCGTTAGAGACCCAGTACTTC CASSQGTGALETQYF
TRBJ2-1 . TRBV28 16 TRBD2 TGTGCCAGCAGTACGGGACTAGCGGGAGGGTTCGATGAGCAGTTCTTC CASSTGLAGGFDEQFF
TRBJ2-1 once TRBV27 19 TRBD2 TGTGCCAGCAGTCCCAAGCCTAGCGGGAGGGTCCGAGGCTACAATGAGCAGTTCTTC CASSPKPSGRVRGYNEQFF
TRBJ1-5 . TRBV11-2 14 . TGTGCCAGCAGCTTGGGAGAGAGCAATCAGCCCCAGCATTTT CASSLGESNQPQHF
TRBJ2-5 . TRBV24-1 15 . TGTGCCACCAGTGGCAACAGGGAAAACCAAGAGACCCAGTACTTC CATSGNRENQETQYF
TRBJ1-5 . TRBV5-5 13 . TGTGCCAGCAGCACAGGCAGCAATCAGCCCCAGCATTTT CASSTGSNQPQHF
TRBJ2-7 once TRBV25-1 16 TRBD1 TGTGCCAGCAGTGACTACAGGGGGGCTAATCCCTACGAGCAGTACTTC CASSDYRGANPYEQYF
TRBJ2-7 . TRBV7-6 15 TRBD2 TGTGCCAGCAGCACAGGACTAGCGGGAGGTTACGAGCAGTACTTC CASSTGLAGGYEQYF
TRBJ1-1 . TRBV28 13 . TGTGCCAGCAGTTTGGGACAGAACACTGAAGCTTTCTTT CASSLGQNTEAFF
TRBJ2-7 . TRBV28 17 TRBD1 TGTGCCAGCAGTGTATACATAACCGGGACAGTATTCTACGAGCAGTACTTC CASSVYITGTVFYEQYF
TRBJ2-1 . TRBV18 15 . TGTGCCAGCTCACCCATAACGAGCTCCTACAATGAGCAGTTCTTC CASSPITSSYNEQFF
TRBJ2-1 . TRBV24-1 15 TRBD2 TGTGCCACCAGTGAGTCGACTAGCGGGATCCATGAGCAGTTCTTC CATSESTSGIHEQFF
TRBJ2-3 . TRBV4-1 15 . TGCGCCAGCAGCCAAGTTAGCAGGGGCACAGATACGCAGTATTTT CASSQVSRGTDTQYF
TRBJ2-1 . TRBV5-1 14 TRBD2 TGCGCCAGCAGCTTCGCTAGCGGGTACAATGAGCAGTTCTTC CASSFASGYNEQFF
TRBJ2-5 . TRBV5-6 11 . TGTGCCAGCAGTAGGGGAGAGACCCAGTACTTC CASSRGETQYF
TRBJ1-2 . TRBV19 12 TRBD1 TGTGCCAGTGGGTACAGGGGCGATGGCTACACCTTC CASGYRGDGYTF
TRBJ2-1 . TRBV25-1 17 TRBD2 TGTGCCAGCAGTGAACGTCCAGCGGGAGGGGGGAGCAATGAGCAGTTCTTC CASSERPAGGGSNEQFF
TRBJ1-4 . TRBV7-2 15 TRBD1 TGTGCCAGCAGCTACGACAGGGTTAGGAATGAAAAACTGTTTTTT CASSYDRVRNEKLFF
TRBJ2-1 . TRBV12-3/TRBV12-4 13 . TGTGCCAGCAGTTTAGTGGGGCAGAATGAGCAGTTCTTC CASSLVGQNEQFF
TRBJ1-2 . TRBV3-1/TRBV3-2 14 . TGTGCCAGCAGCCAAGATAGCAGCCGGGGTGGCTACACCTTC CASSQDSSRGGYTF
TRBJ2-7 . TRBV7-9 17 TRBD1 TGTGCCAGCAGCACCATCCGCGGAGGACAGGGGGAAAACGAGCAGTACTTC CASSTIRGGQGENEQYF
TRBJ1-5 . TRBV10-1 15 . TGCGCCAGCAGTCGGACTGGGCCTAGCAATCAGCCCCAGCATTTT CASSRTGPSNQPQHF
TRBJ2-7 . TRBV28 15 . TGTGCCAGCACCCTTACCCCGACTAGTGTCAGCGAGCAGTACTTC CASTLTPTSVSEQYF
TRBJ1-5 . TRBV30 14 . TGTGCCTGGAGTGTATCAGGGAGCAATCAGCCCCAGCATTTT CAWSVSGSNQPQHF
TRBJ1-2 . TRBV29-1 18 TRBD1 TGCAGCGTTGAAAGGGGGATCGTCCGGGACAGGGGATCCTATGGCTACACCTTC CSVERGIVRDRGSYGYTF
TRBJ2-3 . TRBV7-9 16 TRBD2 TGTGCCAGCAGCTTGACCCAAGCGGGGGGCACAGATACGCAGTATTTT CASSLTQAGGTDTQYF
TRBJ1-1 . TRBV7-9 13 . TGTGCCAGCAGCGCCACAGGGATGGCTGAAGCTTTCTTT CASSATGMAEAFF